This TCR beta chain was recovered during a study of T cell responses to AZD1222 COVID-19 vaccine. V was trimmed by 7 bases and J by 3 bases, leaving 6 bases between them. The CDR3 length is 12 residues. Germline-derived CDR1 and CDR2 are LNHDA and SQIVND (reference sequence). Sequenced by immunoSEQ multiplex PCR; TCRdb stores in-frame clones only, minus some. The sample consists of roughly 120,000 clones, over 85% of them appearing once. Sequenced here: peripheral blood, sampled on day 0 of AZD1222 vaccination. The sequence was collected from an adult in good health. This sequence joins TRBV19 and TRBJ2-2; no definite D call. In DNA form, the CDR3 reads TGTGCCAGTACCTGGGACACCGGGGAGCTGTTTTTT. Translated: CASTWDTGELFF.